The source of this T cell receptor (beta chain) is a study of OX40 agonist ivuxolimab in advanced cancers. The overall study: Patients were treated with intravenous ivuxolimab, dosed at 0.01 to 10 mg/kg and infused every 2 weeks. There were three patients with partial responses, one having hepatocellular carcinoma and two cutaneous melanoma. Averaging 60 years in age, with a range of roughly 20 to 80, the cohort was 82.7% male.

Germline CDR1 reads GTSNPN; CDR2 reads SVGIG (reference sequence). V was clipped by 7 bases and J by 4 bases; unmatched bases: 4. This CDR3 contains 12 residues. Here immunoSEQ multiplex PCR was the method, and the copy in TCRdb shows in-frame clones only, minus some. The sample yields approximately 91,000 clones, over 75% seen once. The material was CD4+ or CD8+ T cells sorted from blood, obtained in a trial of the OX40 agonist ivuxolimab. This sequence was found in an adult with an advanced solid tumor such as melanoma, head and neck, liver or kidney cancer. This chain uses TRBV30 with TRBJ1-1; 9 bases map to TRBD1. CDR3 loop: CALGQGPTEAFF. The CDR3 region has the DNA TGTGCCTTGGGACAGGGTCCCACTGAAGCTTTCTTT.